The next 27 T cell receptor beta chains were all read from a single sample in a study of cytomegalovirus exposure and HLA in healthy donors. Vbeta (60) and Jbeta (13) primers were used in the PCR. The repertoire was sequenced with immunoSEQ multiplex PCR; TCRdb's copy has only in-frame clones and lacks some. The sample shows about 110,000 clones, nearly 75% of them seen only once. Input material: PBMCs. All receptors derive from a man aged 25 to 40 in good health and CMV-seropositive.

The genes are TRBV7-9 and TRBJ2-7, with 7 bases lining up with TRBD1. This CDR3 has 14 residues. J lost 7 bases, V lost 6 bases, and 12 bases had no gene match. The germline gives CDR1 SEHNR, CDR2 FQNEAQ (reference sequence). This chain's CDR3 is CASRADREPPEQYF. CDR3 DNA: TGTGCCAGCAGGGCCGACAGGGAGCCGCCGGAGCAGTACTTC. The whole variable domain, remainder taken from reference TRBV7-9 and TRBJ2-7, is DTGVSQNPRHKITKRGQNVTFRCDPISEHNRLYWYRQTLGQGPEFLTYFQNEAQLEKSRLLSDRFSAERPKGSFSTLEIQRTEQGDSAMYLCASRADREPPEQYFGPGTRLTVT.

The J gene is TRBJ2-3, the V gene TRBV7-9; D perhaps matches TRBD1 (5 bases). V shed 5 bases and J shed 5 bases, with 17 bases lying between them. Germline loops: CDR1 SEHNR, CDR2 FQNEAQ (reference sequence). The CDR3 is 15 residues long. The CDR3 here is CASSLSQGAGDTQYF. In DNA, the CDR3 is TGTGCCAGCAGCCTCTCCCAGGGCGCCGGAGATACGCAGTATTTT.

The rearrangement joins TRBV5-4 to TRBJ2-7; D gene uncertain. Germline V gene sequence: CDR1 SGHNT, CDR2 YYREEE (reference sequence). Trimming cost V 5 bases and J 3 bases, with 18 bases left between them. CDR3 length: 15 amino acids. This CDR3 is CASSHPPKQFYEQYF. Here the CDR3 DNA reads TGTGCCAGCAGTCACCCCCCAAAACAGTTCTACGAGCAGTACTTC.

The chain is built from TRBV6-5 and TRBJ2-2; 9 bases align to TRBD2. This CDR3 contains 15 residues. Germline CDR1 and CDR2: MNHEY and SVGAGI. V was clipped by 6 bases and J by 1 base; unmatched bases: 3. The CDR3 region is CASSNSGGNTGELFF. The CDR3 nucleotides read TGTGCCAGCAGCAATAGCGGGGGGAACACCGGGGAGCTGTTTTTT.

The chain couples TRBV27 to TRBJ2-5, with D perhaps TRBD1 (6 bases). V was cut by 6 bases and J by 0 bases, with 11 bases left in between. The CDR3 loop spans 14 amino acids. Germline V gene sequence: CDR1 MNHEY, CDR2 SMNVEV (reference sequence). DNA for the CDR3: TGTGCCAGCAGACCTTGGACAGACCAAGAGACCCAGTACTTC. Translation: CASRPWTDQETQYF.

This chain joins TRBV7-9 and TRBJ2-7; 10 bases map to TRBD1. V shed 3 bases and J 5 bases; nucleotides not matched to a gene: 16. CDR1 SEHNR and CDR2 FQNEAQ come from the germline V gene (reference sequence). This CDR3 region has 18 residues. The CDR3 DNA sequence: TGTGCCAGCAGCTTGGGCCCGACACCGGGACAGGGGTGGGACGAGCAGTACTTC. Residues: CASSLGPTPGQGWDEQYF.

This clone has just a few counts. The CDR3 nucleotides read TGCGCCAGCCGATCAGGGGTAGGTTATGGCTACACCTTC. This gives the protein CASRSGVGYGYTF. The genes are TRBV4-1 and TRBJ1-2; a weak D match, TRBD1 (6 bases). Germline V gene lookup returns CDR1 MGHRA and CDR2 YSYEKL. With 8 bases removed from V and 5 bases from J, the gap between germline ends came to 15 bases. This CDR3 has 13 residues.

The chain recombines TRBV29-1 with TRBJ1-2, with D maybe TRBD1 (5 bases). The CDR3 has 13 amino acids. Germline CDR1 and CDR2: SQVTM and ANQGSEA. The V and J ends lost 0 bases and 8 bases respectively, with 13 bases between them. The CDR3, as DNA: TGCAGCGTTGAAGATCGGCAGGGCGGAGGCTACACCTTC. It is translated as CSVEDRQGGGYTF. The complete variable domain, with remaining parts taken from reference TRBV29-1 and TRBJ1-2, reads SAVISQKPSRDICQRGTSLTIQCQVDSQVTMMFWYRQQPGQSLTLIATANQGSEATYESGFVIDKFPISRPNLTFSTLTVSNMSPEDSSIYLCSVEDRQGGGYTFGSGTRLTVV.

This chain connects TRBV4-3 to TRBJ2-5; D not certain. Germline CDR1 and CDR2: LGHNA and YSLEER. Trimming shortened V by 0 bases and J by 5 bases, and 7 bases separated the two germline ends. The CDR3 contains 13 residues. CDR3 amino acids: CASSQDILETQYF. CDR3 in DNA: TGCGCCAGCAGCCAAGATATTCTGGAGACCCAGTACTTC.

The CDR3: CASTLEGKGAPNEGYTF. DNA for the CDR3: TGTGCCAGCACCTTGGAGGGGAAAGGGGCGCCCAACGAGGGCTACACCTTC. The rearrangement joins TRBV9 to TRBJ1-2, with a possible D match to TRBD1 (5 bases). Germline V lookup: CDR1 SGDLS, CDR2 YYNGEE. This CDR3 has 17 residues. Trimming cost V 6 bases and J 8 bases, with 29 bases left between them.

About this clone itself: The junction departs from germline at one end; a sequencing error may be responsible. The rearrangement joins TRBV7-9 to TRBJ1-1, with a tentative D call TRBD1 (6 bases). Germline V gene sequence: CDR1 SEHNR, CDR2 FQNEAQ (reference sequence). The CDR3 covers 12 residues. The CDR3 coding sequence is TGTTCCAGCAGCCTAGCAGGGGCTGAAGCTTTCTTT. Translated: CSSSLAGAEAFF. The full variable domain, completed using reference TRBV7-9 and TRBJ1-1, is DTGVSQNPRHKITKRGQNVTFRCDPISEHNRLYWYRQTLGQGPEFLTYFQNEAQLEKSRLLSDRFSAERPKGSFSTLEIQRTEQGDSAMYLCSSSLAGAEAFFGQGTRLTVV.

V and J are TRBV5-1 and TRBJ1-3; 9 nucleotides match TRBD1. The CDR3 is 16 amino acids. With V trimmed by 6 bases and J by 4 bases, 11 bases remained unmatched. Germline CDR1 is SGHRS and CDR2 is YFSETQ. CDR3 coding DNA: TGCGCCAGCACTTACTCCGACAGGGGGACGGGAAACACCATATATTTT. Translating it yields CASTYSDRGTGNTIYF. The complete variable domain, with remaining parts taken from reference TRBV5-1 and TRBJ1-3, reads KAGVTQTPRYLIKTRGQQVTLSCSPISGHRSVSWYQQTPGQGLQFLFEYFSETQRNKGNFPGRFSGRQFSNSRSEMNVSTLELGDSALYLCASTYSDRGTGNTIYFGEGSWLTVV.

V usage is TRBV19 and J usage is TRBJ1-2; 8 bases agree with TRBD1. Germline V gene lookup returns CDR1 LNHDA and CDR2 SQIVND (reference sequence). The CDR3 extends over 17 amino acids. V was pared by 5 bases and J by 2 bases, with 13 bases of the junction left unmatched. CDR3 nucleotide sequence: TGTGCCAGTAGTTTCCACTCCGGGCAGGGGGCAAACTATGGCTACACCTTC. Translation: CASSFHSGQGANYGYTF.

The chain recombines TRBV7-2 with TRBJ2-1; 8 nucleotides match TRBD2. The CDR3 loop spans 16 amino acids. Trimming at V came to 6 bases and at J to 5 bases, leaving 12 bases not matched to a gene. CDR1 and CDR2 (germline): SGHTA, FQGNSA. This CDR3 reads CASRLNGGEGHNEQFF. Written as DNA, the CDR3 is TGTGCCAGCAGGCTTAACGGGGGGGAGGGTCACAATGAGCAGTTCTTC.

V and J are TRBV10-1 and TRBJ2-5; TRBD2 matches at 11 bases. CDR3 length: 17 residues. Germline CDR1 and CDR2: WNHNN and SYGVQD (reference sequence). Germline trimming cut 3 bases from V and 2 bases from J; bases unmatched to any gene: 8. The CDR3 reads CASSDDPRTSGQETQYF. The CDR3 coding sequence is TGCGCCAGCAGTGATGACCCCCGGACTAGCGGGCAAGAGACCCAGTACTTC.

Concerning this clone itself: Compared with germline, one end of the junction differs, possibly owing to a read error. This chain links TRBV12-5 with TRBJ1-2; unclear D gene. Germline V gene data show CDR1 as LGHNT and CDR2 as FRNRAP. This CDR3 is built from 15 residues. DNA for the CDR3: TGTGCTAGTGGTTTGGCCCCTGGTGAAAACTATGGCTACCCCTTC. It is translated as CASGLAPGENYGYPF.

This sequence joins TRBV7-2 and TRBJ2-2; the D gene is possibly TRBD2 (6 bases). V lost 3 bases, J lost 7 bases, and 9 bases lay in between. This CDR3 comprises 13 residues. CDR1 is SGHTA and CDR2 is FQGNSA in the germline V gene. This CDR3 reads CASSLPSDGELFF. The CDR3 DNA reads TGTGCCAGCAGCTTGCCTAGCGACGGGGAGCTGTTTTTT.

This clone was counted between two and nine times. The CDR3 DNA reads TGTGCCAGCAGTACCGGCCGAAGCGGTTCCTACGAGCAGTACTTC. Its translation is CASSTGRSGSYEQYF. The chain uses TRBV2 and TRBJ2-7, with TRBD2 as a possible D gene (5 bases). The V end lost 5 bases, the J end lost 1 base, and 15 bases lay between the germline ends. The CDR3 spans 15 residues. The germline CDR1 and CDR2 sequences are SNHLY and FYNNEI.

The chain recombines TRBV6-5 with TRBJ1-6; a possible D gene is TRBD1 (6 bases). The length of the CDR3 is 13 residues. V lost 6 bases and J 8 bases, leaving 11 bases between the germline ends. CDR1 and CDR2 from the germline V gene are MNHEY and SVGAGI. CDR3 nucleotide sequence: TGTGCCAGCAGACAGGGCCCCCATTCACCCCTCCACTTT. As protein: CASRQGPHSPLHF.

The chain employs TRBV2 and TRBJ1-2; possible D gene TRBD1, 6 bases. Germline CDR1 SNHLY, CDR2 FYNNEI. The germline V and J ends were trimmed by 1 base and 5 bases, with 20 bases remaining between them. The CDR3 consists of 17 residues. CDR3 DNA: TGTGCCAGCAGTGAAGATCAGGGGCGCGATTCTTCGTATGGCTACACCTTC. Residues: CASSEDQGRDSSYGYTF.

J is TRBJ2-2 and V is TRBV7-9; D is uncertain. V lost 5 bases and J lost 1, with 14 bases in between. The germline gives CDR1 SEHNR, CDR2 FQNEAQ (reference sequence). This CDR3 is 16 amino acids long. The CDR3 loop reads CASSSLPAVNTGELFF. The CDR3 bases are TGTGCCAGCAGCAGCCTCCCTGCTGTGAACACCGGGGAGCTGTTTTTT. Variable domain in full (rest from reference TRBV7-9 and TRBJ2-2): DTGVSQNPRHKITKRGQNVTFRCDPISEHNRLYWYRQTLGQGPEFLTYFQNEAQLEKSRLLSDRFSAERPKGSFSTLEIQRTEQGDSAMYLCASSSLPAVNTGELFFGEGSRLTVL.

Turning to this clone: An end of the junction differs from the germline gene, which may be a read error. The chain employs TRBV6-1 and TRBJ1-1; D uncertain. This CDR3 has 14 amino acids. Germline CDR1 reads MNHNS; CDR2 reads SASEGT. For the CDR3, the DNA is TGTGCCAGCAGTGAAGGGGCCCGCTTGAGTGAAGTTTTCTTT. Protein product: CASSEGARLSEVFF.

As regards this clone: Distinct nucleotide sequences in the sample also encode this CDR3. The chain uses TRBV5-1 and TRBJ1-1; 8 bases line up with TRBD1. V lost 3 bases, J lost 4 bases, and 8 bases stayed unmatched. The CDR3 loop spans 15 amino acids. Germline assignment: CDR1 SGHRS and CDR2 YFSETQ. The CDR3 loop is CASSSTGGGGTEAFF. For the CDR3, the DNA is TGCGCCAGCAGCTCTACAGGGGGAGGGGGCACTGAAGCTTTCTTT.

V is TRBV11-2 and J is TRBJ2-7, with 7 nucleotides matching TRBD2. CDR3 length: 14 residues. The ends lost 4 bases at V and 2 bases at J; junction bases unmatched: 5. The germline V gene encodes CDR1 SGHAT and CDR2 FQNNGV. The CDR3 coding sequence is TGTGCCAGCAGCTGGGGGGGGACCACCTACGAGCAGTACTTC. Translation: CASSWGGTTYEQYF.

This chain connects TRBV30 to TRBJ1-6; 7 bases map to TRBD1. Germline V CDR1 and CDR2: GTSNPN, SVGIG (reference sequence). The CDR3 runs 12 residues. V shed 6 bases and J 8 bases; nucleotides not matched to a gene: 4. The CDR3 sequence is CACGTGDSPLHF. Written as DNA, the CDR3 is TGTGCCTGCGGAACAGGGGATTCACCCCTCCACTTT.

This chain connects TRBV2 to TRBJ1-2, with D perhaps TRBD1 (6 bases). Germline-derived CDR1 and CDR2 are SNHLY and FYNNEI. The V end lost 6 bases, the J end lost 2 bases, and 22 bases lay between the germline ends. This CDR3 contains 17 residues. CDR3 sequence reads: CASRDDFTGQTNYGYTF. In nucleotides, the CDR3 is TGTGCCAGCAGGGATGATTTCACGGGACAAACAAACTATGGCTACACCTTC. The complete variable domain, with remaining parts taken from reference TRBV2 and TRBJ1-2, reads EPEVTQTPSHQVTQMGQEVILRCVPISNHLYFYWYRQILGQKVEFLVSFYNNEISEKSEIFDDQFSVERPDGSNFTLKIRSTKLEDSAMYFCASRDDFTGQTNYGYTFGSGTRLTVV.

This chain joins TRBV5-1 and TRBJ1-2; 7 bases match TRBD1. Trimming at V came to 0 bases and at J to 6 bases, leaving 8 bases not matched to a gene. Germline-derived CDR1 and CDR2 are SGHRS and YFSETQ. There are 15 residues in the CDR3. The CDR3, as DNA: TGCGCCAGCAGCTTGGGAGGGGGCGGCCCGGATGGCTACACCTTC. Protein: CASSLGGGGPDGYTF.